This T cell receptor beta chain was sequenced for a study of blood T cells in healthy people across ages (dated by TCRdb to about 2015). At the level of the whole study: Template switching captured roughly one uniquely barcoded TCR beta cDNA molecule per two T cells in model experiments. The study analyzed two additional independent replicas of 1 million unique cDNA reads from the same blood draw for two donors, one aged 18 to 30 and one aged 80 or older. Donors of different ages were randomly distributed across sequencing lanes to avoid experimental bias. The study measured age-related changes in TCR beta repertoire diversity using deep sequencing normalized with unique cDNA molecular identifiers. The donors were split into four age groups: young (average around 15 years), middle-aged (nearly 40), aged (62) and long-lived (roughly 88).

The roughly 38 donors, aged about 6 to 95 years, were systemically healthy Caucasian individuals from Russia. Each donor gave approximately 9.4 milliliters of peripheral blood, drawn into EDTA-treated Vacutainer tubes. Ficoll-Paque density-gradient centrifugation was used to isolate PBMCs, with at least 6 million obtained per sample. Trizol reagent was used to extract total RNA from the PBMCs, yielding at least 6 micrograms per sample. For every donor, flow cytometry on a PBMC aliquot measured the percentage of naive CD45RAhigh/CD27high T cells. The receptor library was made with 5' RACE. Sequencer: Illumina HiSeq 2500. A second PCR of about 6 to 11 cycles was performed with a sample-barcoded 5' primer and a J-beta primer mix. A unique molecular identifier was introduced onto each TCR beta cDNA molecule by a template-switch 5' adaptor carrying 12 random nucleotides. Each sample yielded at least 2.5 million CDR3-containing paired-end reads. The Mint cDNA synthesis kit, primed by a TRBC-specific oligonucleotide, was used to synthesize first-strand cDNA from all RNA. Following uracil-DNA glycosylase treatment, a first 18-cycle PCR with universal primers M1SS and BC2_uni_R was performed on all cDNA. The study's own analysis went as follows. For normalization, 1 million high-quality reads, each with a distinct molecular identifier, were randomly selected from each sample. Reads with shared molecular identifiers were discarded instead of being binned into consensus sequences. MiTCR, with a Q25 quality threshold and the strictest error-elimination algorithm, was used for CDR3 identification, clonotype clustering and error correction. A nonparametric unseen species model using Euler transformation provided a lower-bound estimate of total TCR beta diversity. The public sequencing data were trimmed at Q25 with fastp and processed into clonotypes with MiXCR by TCRdb, which kept only in-frame beta chains. Identical CDR3 proteins give one entry, which carries the most common genes and DNA. TCRdb, rather than the study authors, made the V and J calls. For this sample the table gives approximately 670,000 distinct CDR3 sequences, of which roughly two fifths were detected only once. The ten largest clones capture 25% to 35% of the sample.

Sequences KGHDR (CDR1) and SFDVKD (CDR2) are obtained from the germline V gene. V sheds 8 bases and J sheds 8 bases, leaving 10 bases between their ends. The CDR3 runs 11 amino acids, cysteine and phenylalanine included. Only the CDR3 region is kept as DNA, spanning 33 bases read in frame from base 1. General findings and caveats noted by the study authors: The percentage of naive T cells measured by flow cytometry correlated strongly with observed TCR beta diversity. Because donor CMV infection status was unknown, age-related changes in expanded clonotypes were potentially confounded. Observed TCR beta diversity per million T cells fell roughly linearly with age, and a significant reduction was already apparent by age roughly 40. Estimates of total diversity based on one million sequenced T cells were considered lower bounds and underestimates. Because profiling used bulk unsorted PBMCs, naive and antigen-experienced compartments could not be compared conclusively. Compared with the aged group, the long-lived group had more naive CD4+ T cells, fewer expanded clones and increased TCR diversity, suggesting age selection.

This clonotype has just a few counts. Its antigen is unknown. Per-nucleotide qualities are absent, and no much larger clonotype sits a single base away. The clonotype originates from a man aged 80 or over in good health. Sequenced sample: blood. The chain uses TRBV24-1 and TRBJ2-3; the D gene remains uncertain. The CDR3 reads CATKSGGTQYF. The sequenced DNA is TGTGCCACCAAATCCGGCGGTACGCAGTATTTT.